This TCR beta chain was recovered during a study of spatial heterogeneity in lung cancer. Trimming took off 7 bases at V and 6 bases at J, with 10 bases between the two ends. CDR1 is SGHKS, CDR2 YYEKEE, per germline (reference sequence). CDR3 length equals 12 residues. In its sample, this clonotype ranks as large. Time point: sample taken at primary tumor resection. TCRdb reprocessed the 5' RACE reads via MiXCR and lists one record per CDR3 protein. Of hundreds of distinct CDR3 sequences listed, 30% to 35% are singletons. This sequence joins TRBV5-5 and TRBJ2-2; either TRBD1 or TRBD2 may supply D (6 bases each). This clonotype was sampled from a male donor with early-stage non-small cell lung cancer. This specimen was normal lung tissue next to the tumor, taken at surgery. CDR3 amino acids: CASEGGSGELFF. The CDR3 bases are TGTGCCAGCGAGGGGGGATCCGGGGAGCTGTTTTTT.